This TCR beta chain stems from a study of vaccination and CD4 T cells after COVID-19. This CDR3 has 15 amino acids. V gave up 6 bases and J gave up 6 bases, with 21 bases separating them. Each CDR3 protein gets one entry after TCRdb re-called the PCR reads with MiXCR. The sample holds roughly 20,000 distinct CDR3 sequences, 45% to 70% seen once. The starting material was CD4+ T cells from blood, obtained after SARS-CoV-2 vaccination. V is TRBV12-3 or TRBV12-4 and J is TRBJ2-7, with TRBD1 as a possible D gene (7 bases). The receptor comes from a human donor who had recovered from COVID-19. CDR3 sequence reads: CASSINQGGVVEQYF. CDR3 nucleotide sequence: TGTGCCAGCAGCATCAACCAGGGGGGTGTTGTCGAGCAGTACTTC.